This TCR beta chain originates from a study of beta chain features in type 1 diabetes. Study observations and caveats: Shortening of TCRB CDR3s, moderate but significant, appeared in all four CD4+ subsets of Type 1 diabetes patients.

The V end lost 4 bases, the J end lost 3 bases, and 10 bases lay between the germline ends. The CDR3 runs to 14 residues. The germline CDR1 and CDR2 sequences are LNHNV and YYDKDF (reference sequence). Expressed TCRB transcripts were sequenced because the entire RNA isolate underwent reverse transcription. The assay was immunoSEQ multiplex PCR, and TCRdb's table has in-frame clones only and misses some. This sample has more than 300,000 clones, with around 13% found just once. Concerning this clone itself: No antigen is known for it.

This clonotype originated in a woman aged 18-30 years with type 1 diabetes. Sequenced sample: naive CD4+ T cells from blood. The V and J genes are TRBV15 and TRBJ1-5; tentatively, D is TRBD1 (5 bases). CDR3 in DNA: TGTGCCACCAGCAAGGGGCAGGTCAATCAGCCCCAGCATTTT. Translation gives CATSKGQVNQPQHF.